This T cell receptor beta chain was captured in a study of cytomegalovirus exposure and HLA in healthy donors. 13 Jbeta primers and 60 Vbeta primers were used for the PCR. The repertoire was sequenced with immunoSEQ multiplex PCR; TCRdb's copy has only in-frame clones and lacks some. The sample shows 200,000 or so clones, roughly 80% of them seen only once. Trimming removed 0 bases at V and 7 bases at J, with 12 bases between. CDR3 length equals 14 residues. CDR1 is MNHNY and CDR2 is SVGAGI in the germline V gene (reference sequence). The sequenced sample was PBMCs. The clonotype was recovered from a woman aged 40-49 years in good health and CMV-seronegative. The rearrangement uses TRBV6-6 and TRBJ1-1; D gene unclear. The CDR3 region is CASSYSFLGSEAFF. The CDR3 nucleotides are TGTGCCAGCAGTTACTCTTTCCTCGGGAGTGAAGCTTTCTTT.